Reported below is one TCR beta chain. This specimen comes from a study of blood T cell repertoires in COVID-19. Study background: Italy, Spain and the United States were the sources of the convalescent and acute COVID-19 samples. Sources were T cells, B-cell-depleted T cells, or PBMCs; the material itself was cDNA or gDNA.

Per the original data handling: Counts of nucleated cells, estimated from reference gene primer amplification, were obtained. Generated by immunoSEQ multiplex PCR, the TCRdb table keeps only in-frame clones and is missing some. Clone size and the V and J calls come from that table; the DNA yielded D and trimming. Of approximately 100,000 clones listed, roughly four fifths are singletons. The TCR sequence derives from a man aged 60-69 years with acute or convalescent COVID-19. Sequences were obtained from peripheral blood.

CDR3 region: CASSSSLAGALTTDTQYF. The CDR3 DNA sequence: TGCGCCAGCAGCTCCTCACTAGCGGGAGCCCTCACCACAGATACGCAGTATTTT. The chain employs TRBV5-1 and TRBJ2-3; 11 bases align to TRBD2. The CDR3 has 18 residues. V lost 3 bases and J lost 2; bases outside the gene matches: 11. CDR1 and CDR2 (germline): SGHRS, YFSETQ.